This TCR beta chain was captured in a study of cytomegalovirus exposure and HLA in healthy donors (dated by TCRdb to about 2017). For the study in its entirety: According to an earlier analysis of around 600 of the donors, 150 million to 200 million T cells yielded 117 million unique TCR beta sequences and about 300 Gb of sequence data. Roughly 300 gigabases of sequencing data and 70 million to 100 million unique TCR sequences made up an early release that covered 500 to 700 HLA-typed donors. Of the roughly 400 genotyped donors, 81% were placed in the genetic ancestry cluster associated with self-reported Caucasian donors. The study was designed to test whether signatures of past pathogen exposure could be identified by cataloging public T cell receptors. The study used immunosequencing to profile the T cell repertoires of several hundred subjects and linked those repertoires to cytomegalovirus serostatus. In addition to the first cohort of 666 subjects, a separate validation cohort of 120 different subjects was used. The study combined high-throughput TCR immunosequencing, statistical association of individual TCRs with disease status, and machine learning to predict cytomegalovirus infection status. A later analysis re-examined previously published TCR beta repertoires from roughly 650 donors and added high-resolution HLA genotyping to investigate patterns of TCR occurrence. In the later analysis, no new phenotypic data were used to find candidate immune exposures; instead, reliance was placed on TCR beta sequences and their occurrence across donors. An earlier analysis of several hundred of the donors used high-throughput TCR beta sequencing to judge whether each TCR beta V gene segment behaved as functional or pseudogenic. Donor age, sex, ethnicity and CMV serostatus were compiled alongside the repertoire data. A later genetic analysis took genome-wide SNP genotypes for about three fifths of the roughly 670 donors and used that subset as a discovery cohort. All discovery cohort repertoires had been generated on a single sequencing platform. HLA typing included class I and class II loci at four-digit resolution. Typing coverage varied by locus: about 620-640 donors for A, B, C, DRB1 and DQB1; more than 500 for DQA1; around 570 for DPA1; around 450 for DPB1. Because of strong linkage in the cohort, roughly five DR-DQ haplotypes were treated as single units for association and clustering. Among some 400 genotyped donors of the cohort, an average of approximately 240,000 unique TCR beta nucleotide sequences were sequenced per donor, roughly 20% of them non-productive. The research as a whole found: Because counts were too low, 15 or so rarely observed V segments, including chromosome 9 orphons, were excluded from the earlier analysis of several hundred of the donors. Because HLA typing was missing for some donors at each locus, association tests included only the typed subset. In an earlier analysis of some 500 of the donors, most TCR beta V segments appeared in productive rearrangements about 87% or about 30% of the time, broadly matching IMGT annotations. A further reported finding was that TCR beta sequences accurately predicted the HLA-A and HLA-B alleles for most subjects in the first cohort. Correlated functional status among segregating V segments might be attributable to linkage disequilibrium, but an unknown experimental factor could not be ruled out. In both the original and validation cohorts, the classifier was reported to diagnose cytomegalovirus status with high specificity and sensitivity. According to a later analysis, most CMV-associated TCR beta chains appeared to be HLA-restricted, and the HLA associations seemed to be driven largely by CMV exposure. Presence/absence analyses assumed roughly uniform sequencing depth across donors, an assumption that may not hold. Most TCR sequences were seen in very few donors, while some public TCRs were found in many individuals. According to the authors, the approach could potentially be generalized to other disease states and immunological phenotypes. Specific HLA alleles were associated with 16,951 TCR beta sequences at a false discovery rate of 0.05 in a later analysis. In a later analysis, HLA-associated TCR beta chains showed more clonal expansion and lower generation probabilities than non-associated chains that were equally common. This cohort had only TCR beta chains sequenced, and the lack of alpha or paired-chain data limited which features could be detected. In a later genetic analysis, a missense DCLRE1C variant was associated with V-gene and J-gene trimming of TCR beta chains, and the association was replicated in an independent cohort. In a later analysis, TCR association rates were found to vary across HLA loci, with the most associated TCRs seen for DRB1 alleles and the fewest for HLA-C alleles. Strong co-occurrence of HLA alleles, especially DR and DQ, made assigning TCR associations to individual alleles difficult. CMV serostatus was the only immune exposure information available for the cohort. In the study, around 150 TCR beta chains were listed as associated with cytomegalovirus. According to a later genetic analysis, donors in an Asian-associated ancestry cluster had fewer N-insertions in productive TCRs than the approximately 700-donor mean. A later analysis reported that several top co-occurrence clusters appeared linked to parvovirus B19, influenza, CMV and Epstein-Barr virus. A cluster of highly shared sequence variants was judged likely to represent a technical artifact of the sequencing pipeline. Some IMGT-functional V segments, including TRBV6-2 and TRBV6-3, could not be distinguished by the 87-base-pair reads and were therefore excluded. A few of the identified cytomegalovirus-associated TCR beta chains were confirmed in vitro to be specific for cytomegalovirus antigens.

The cohort consisted of approximately 670 healthy bone marrow donors. At the time of sampling, all cohort members were nominally healthy, though unrecorded immune exposures were likely present. The donor was CMV seronegative and was included in the group of several hundred seronegative cohort members. Every donor gave a peripheral blood sample, and the peripheral blood mononuclear cells from that sample were used for TCR beta sequencing. Genomic DNA extraction from the blood cell samples was performed with the Qiagen DNeasy Blood Extraction Kit. A few counts support this clone. Its antigen has not been determined. There are no base qualities to consult, and no much larger clone falls within one base. The library was prepared using the immunoSEQ multiplex PCR assay. For the multiplex PCR, a mixture combining 60 forward primers for TCR Vbeta segments and 13 reverse primers for TCR Jbeta segments was used. Amplification of the CDR3 region of rearranged TCR beta genes was performed with a multiplex PCR assay on genomic DNA. Amplified TCR beta libraries were sequenced as 87-base-pair reads on the Illumina HiSeq System. The study's processing was this. In a later analysis, tens of millions of unique TCR beta chains were counted across the approximately 670 repertoires, and roughly 11 million of these chains were shared by at least two donors. Raw reads were error-corrected and collapsed into unique sequences by a nearest-neighbor algorithm in which closely related sequences were merged to remove PCR and sequencing errors. V, D and J gene segments were assigned by aligning CDR3 sequences to IMGT reference sequences. For a sequence to be retained, a match of at least six nucleotides was required to both a V gene segment and a J gene segment. Rearrangements were called productive when the CDR3 lacked stop codons and stayed in frame with V and J; all others were non-productive. Following IMGT convention, CDR3 was defined as the stretch from the second conserved V-encoded cysteine up to the conserved J-encoded phenylalanine. The earlier analysis of about 620 of the donors excluded sequences that lacked an unambiguous match to a single V gene segment. In an earlier analysis of 587 of the donors, a V segment was called functional when productive rearrangements were above 56.7%, and segregating when the standard deviation between donors exceeded 5%. To diagnose cytomegalovirus status from the catalog of TCR beta chain sequences, a statistical classification framework was built. In a later analysis, V and J genes were assigned by comparing TCR nucleotide sequences against IMGT/GENE-DB human TR gene sequences. A later analysis assigned CDR3 sequences and most-parsimonious VDJ recombination scenarios with the TCRdist pipeline. In a later analysis, each TCR beta chain was defined by its CDR3 amino acid sequence together with its V-gene family, and reads without a unique V-gene family were excluded. To address suspected cross-contamination and a sequencing artifact, a later analysis removed several hundred highly shared, low-generation-probability nucleotide sequences. A later analysis calculated a clonal expansion index for each public chain from normalized within-repertoire ranks of inferred template counts. In a later analysis, generation probabilities were computed with a VDJ recombination model fitted to out-of-frame rearrangements, and the resulting probabilities were checked against IGoR. Hypergeometric tests were used in a later analysis to score TCR-TCR, TCR-HLA and TCR-CMV co-occurrence, with a repertoire-size bias correction applied to the TCR pairs. In a later analysis, false discovery rates were estimated by permuting HLA or CMV assignments 20 times. In a later analysis, co-occurring TCRs were grouped using DBSCAN, and TCRdist sequence similarity was added for clustering within HLA-allele-positive subsets. Repertoires with fewer than 30,000 or more than 120,000 public chains were left out of co-occurrence clustering, as were about 5 repertoires with anomalous nucleotide sharing. Sourced from immuneACCESS, this table was stored by TCRdb with only in-frame sequences that have V and J called. A share of the clones is absent; for the studies checked, an unresolved V gene accounts for under half, and the remainder has no known explanation. V and J calls and clone size follow that table, whereas D and trimming were derived from the DNA. Recorded for this sample are approximately 160,000 clones; around 74% of them occurred a single time. 1.2% to 1.5% of the sample goes to the ten largest clones.

Trimming accounts for 4 bases at V and 9 bases at J, while the number of junction bases matched to no gene is 13. CDR3 length: 17 amino acids, cysteine to phenylalanine. Only the CDR3 portion is preserved as DNA: 51 bases, with reading frame beginning at the first base. Per the germline V gene, KGHSH is the CDR1 and LQKENI is the CDR2. The TCR was taken from a man aged 18 to 29 in good health and CMV-seronegative. Source material: PBMCs. The sequence links TRBV18 to TRBJ2-1; 12 bases in the junction line up with TRBD2. The DNA sequence is TGTGCCAGCTCACACTCCGCACTAGCGGGAGGTCTGGGTGAGCAGTTCTTC. Its coded protein is CASSHSALAGGLGEQFF.